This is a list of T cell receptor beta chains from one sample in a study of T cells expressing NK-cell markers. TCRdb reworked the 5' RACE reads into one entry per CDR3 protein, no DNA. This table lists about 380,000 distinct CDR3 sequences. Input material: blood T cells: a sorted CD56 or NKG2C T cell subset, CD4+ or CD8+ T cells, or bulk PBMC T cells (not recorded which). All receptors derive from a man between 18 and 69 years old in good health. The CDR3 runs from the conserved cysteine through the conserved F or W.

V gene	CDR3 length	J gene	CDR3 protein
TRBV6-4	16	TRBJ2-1	CASSDSRLGYDNEQFF
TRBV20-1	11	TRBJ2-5	CSGAWGETQYF
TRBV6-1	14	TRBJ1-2	CASVRDQIADGYTF
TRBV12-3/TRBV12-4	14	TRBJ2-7	CASSFLGARNEQYF
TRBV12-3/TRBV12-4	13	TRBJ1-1	CATQTVSDTEAFF
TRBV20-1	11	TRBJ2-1	CSASQSAGQFF
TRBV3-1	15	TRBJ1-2	CASSQAPTLGYGYTF
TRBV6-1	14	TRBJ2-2	CASSTGQGTGELFF
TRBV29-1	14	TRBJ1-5	CSARMTGANQPQHF
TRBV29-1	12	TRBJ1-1	CSVETGWTEAFF
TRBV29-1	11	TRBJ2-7	CSVPGLEEQYF
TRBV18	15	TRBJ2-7	CASSPGRPGVGEQYF
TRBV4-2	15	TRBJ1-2	CASSQDGAGALVYTF
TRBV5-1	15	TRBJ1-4	CASSFGGATNEKLFF
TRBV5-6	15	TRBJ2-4	CASSSRDRAKNIQYF
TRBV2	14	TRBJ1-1	CASSRSTVNTEAFF
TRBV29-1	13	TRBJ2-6	CSVLSSGANVLTF
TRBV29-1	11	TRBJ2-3	CSVDGQGAVYF
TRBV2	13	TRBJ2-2	CASSPGWTGELFF
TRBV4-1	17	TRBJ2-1	CASSQVGLAGGVNEQFF
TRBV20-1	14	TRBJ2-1	CSARSTRGLNEQFF
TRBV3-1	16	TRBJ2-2	CASSPWGGRSTGELFF
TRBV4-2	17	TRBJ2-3	CASSQDVTSGGTDTQYF
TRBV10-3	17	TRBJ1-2	CAISERGGQSSNYGYTF
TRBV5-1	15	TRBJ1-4	CASSFGSPQGEKLFF
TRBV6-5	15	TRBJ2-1	CASSYRDRGRVEQFF
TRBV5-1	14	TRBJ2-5	CASSRDRVWETQYF
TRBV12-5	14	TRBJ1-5	CASGPDGSNQPQHF
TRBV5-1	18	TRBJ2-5	CASSLQLAGGQLQETQYF
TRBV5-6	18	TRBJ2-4	CASSLWTSGGLAKNIQYF
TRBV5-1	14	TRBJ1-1	CASSVQERDTEAFF
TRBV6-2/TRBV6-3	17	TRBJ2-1	CASSSAPGQGAYNEQFF
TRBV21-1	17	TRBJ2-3	CASSKGRRGVDTDTQYF
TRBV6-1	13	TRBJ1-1	CATKQGGDTEAFF
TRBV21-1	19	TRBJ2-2	CASSPRQMSGGEFTGELFF
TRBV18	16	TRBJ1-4	CASSPNRQPLNEKLFF
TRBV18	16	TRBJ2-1	CASSPSTPVRYNEQFF
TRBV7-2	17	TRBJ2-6	CASSPRQGGAGANVLTF
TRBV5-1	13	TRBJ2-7	CASRQGYSYEQYF
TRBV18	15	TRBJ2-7	CASSPTARAWNEQYF
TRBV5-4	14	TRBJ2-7	CASSLDRAPYEQYF
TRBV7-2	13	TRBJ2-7	CASSSRHLYEQYF
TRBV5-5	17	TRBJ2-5	CASSLTAILNYQETQYF
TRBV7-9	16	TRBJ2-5	CASSLVAGQGPETQYF
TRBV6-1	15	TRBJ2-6	CASGTGAIGANVLTF
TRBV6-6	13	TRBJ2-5	CASRDTGRETQYF
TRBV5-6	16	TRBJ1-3	CASSFRGMSSGNTIYF
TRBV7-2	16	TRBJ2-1	CASSSRLAGGKNEQFF
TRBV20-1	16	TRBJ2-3	CSARDSGSSPTDTQYF
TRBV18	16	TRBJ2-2	CASSISTGSFAGELFF
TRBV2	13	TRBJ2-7	CAIQGVNIYEQYF
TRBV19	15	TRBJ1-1	CASSIRRKGNTEAFF
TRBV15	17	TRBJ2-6	CATSVDRGTSGANVLTF
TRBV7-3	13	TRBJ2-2	CASSTSQGGELFF
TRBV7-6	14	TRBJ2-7	CASSLAGDHAKQYF
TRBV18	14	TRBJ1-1	CASRIGHENTEAFF
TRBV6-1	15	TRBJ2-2	CASLRGTANTGELFF
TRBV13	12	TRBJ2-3	CASSFGIDTQYF
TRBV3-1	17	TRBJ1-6	CASSHGQGPRPNSPLHF